This passage covers 22 T cell receptor beta chains from one sample sequenced in a study of blood T cell repertoires in COVID-19. Profiling relied on immunoSEQ multiplex PCR, and the TCRdb table lists in-frame clones only, not all of them. This repertoire shows 250,000 to 350,000 clones, almost 90% found once; its top ten account for 4% to 5.5%. Input material: PBMCs or T cells enriched from blood (not recorded which). These receptors were obtained from a woman aged 18-35 years with acute COVID-19.

This chain joins TRBV28 and TRBJ2-2; D remains ambiguous. The CDR3 length is 13 residues. The ends were cut back, 2 bases at V and 7 bases at J, with 8 bases in the middle. CDR1 MDHEN and CDR2 SYDVKM come from the germline V gene. Here the CDR3 DNA reads TGTGCCAGCAGTTTAGTCCTAAACGGGGAGCTGTTTTTT. It specifies CASSLVLNGELFF. The full variable domain, rest sourced from reference TRBV28 and TRBJ2-2, is DVKVTQSSRYLVKRTGEKVFLECVQDMDHENMFWYRQDPGLGLRLIYFSYDVKMKEKGDIPEGYSVSREKKERFSLILESASTNQTSMYLCASSLVLNGELFFGEGSRLTVL.

V gene TRBV7-9 combines with J gene TRBJ1-2; the D gene is possibly TRBD1 (6 bases). The CDR3 has 15 amino acids. The germline CDR1 and CDR2 sequences are SEHNR and FQNEAQ (reference sequence). V dropped 1 base and J dropped 4 bases, with 13 bases sitting between them. CDR3 in DNA: TGTGCCAGCAGCTTAGGGGCAGGGGTGGTCTATGGCTACACCTTC. It encodes CASSLGAGVVYGYTF.

Here the CDR3 reads CASSGLRGEQYF. CDR3 coding DNA: TGTGCCAGCAGCGGTCTCAGAGGCGAGCAGTACTTC. The chain has TRBV9 and TRBJ2-7; no clear D. V was pared by 3 bases and J by 6 bases, with 10 bases between. Looked up from germline, CDR1 is SGDLS and CDR2 is YYNGEE. The CDR3 spans 12 residues.

This clone was seen just once. This rearrangement joins TRBV3-1 (or the pseudogene TRBV3-2) to TRBJ1-1, with D possibly being TRBD1 (5 bases). The length of the CDR3 is 15 residues. Deletions cut 4 bases from V and 3 bases from J, with 15 bases between. Per germline, CDR1 LGHDT and CDR2 YNNKEL (reference sequence). The CDR3 bases are TGTGCCAGCAGCCTCTATTACGGGGGAGACACTGAAGCTTTCTTT. Amino acid sequence: CASSLYYGGDTEAFF.

The count of this clone is one. This rearrangement joins TRBV2 to TRBJ2-5, with 7 nucleotides matching TRBD1. V shed 3 bases, J shed 4 bases, and the junction held 5 bases outside the gene matches. This CDR3 spans 14 amino acids. From germline, CDR1 is SNHLY and CDR2 FYNNEI. CDR3 protein: CASSDKGAPETQYF. Written as DNA, the CDR3 is TGTGCCAGCAGTGATAAGGGGGCTCCAGAGACCCAGTACTTC. The complete variable domain, with remaining parts taken from reference TRBV2 and TRBJ2-5, reads EPEVTQTPSHQVTQMGQEVILRCVPISNHLYFYWYRQILGQKVEFLVSFYNNEISEKSEIFDDQFSVERPDGSNFTLKIRSTKLEDSAMYFCASSDKGAPETQYFGPGTRLLVL.

The chain employs TRBV5-1 and TRBJ1-1, with D unclear. This CDR3 has 16 residues. The germline CDR1 and CDR2 sequences are SGHRS and YFSETQ. Trimming took off 0 bases at V and 4 bases at J, with 16 bases between the two ends. CDR3 in DNA: TGCGCCAGCAGCTTGGAGCAGGACGTACTAGGCACTGAAGCTTTCTTT. As protein: CASSLEQDVLGTEAFF.

V usage is TRBV28 and J usage is TRBJ1-2, with a possible D match to TRBD1 (5 bases). V was trimmed by 5 bases and J by 1 base, leaving 14 bases between them. In germline, CDR1 is MDHEN, CDR2 SYDVKM. The CDR3 spans 15 residues. The CDR3 protein is CASSTPQGSNYGYTF. Here the CDR3 DNA reads TGTGCCAGCAGTACGCCGCAGGGTAGTAACTATGGCTACACCTTC.

The J gene is TRBJ2-5, the V gene TRBV19; 9 bases align to TRBD1. V dropped 10 bases and J dropped 3; count of bases not matched to a gene: 9. This CDR3 contains 14 residues. CDR1 and CDR2 from the germline V gene are LNHDA and SQIVND (reference sequence). The CDR3 DNA follows: TGTGCCACTGGGACAGGGAGGTGGAAAGAGACCCAGTACTTC. Amino acids: CATGTGRWKETQYF. The full variable domain, in which reference TRBV19 and TRBJ2-5 provide the parts outside the CDR3, is DGGITQSPKYLFRKEGQNVTLSCEQNLNHDAMYWYRQDPGQGLRLIYYSQIVNDFQKGDIAEGYSVSREKKESFPLTVTSAQKNPTAFYLCATGTGRWKETQYFGPGTRLLVL.

The chain employs TRBV29-1 and TRBJ2-5; D might be TRBD1 (5 bases). CDR1 is SQVTM and CDR2 is ANQGSEA in the germline V gene. V was clipped by 0 bases and J by 5 bases, with 10 bases between them. This CDR3 spans 13 amino acids. The DNA for the CDR3 is TGCAGCGTTGAAGAAGGGGTTGGGGAGACCCAGTACTTC. It translates to CSVEEGVGETQYF.

This chain's CDR3 is CASSSSPRGYTF. The DNA of the CDR3 is TGTGCCAGCAGTTCCTCTCCCCGGGGCTACACCTTC. The chain has TRBV6-5 and TRBJ1-2; D unclear. Germline CDR1 MNHEY, CDR2 SVGAGI. This CDR3 is built from 12 residues. Trimming shortened V by 4 bases and J by 8 bases, and 11 bases separated the two germline ends.

V gene TRBV10-3 combines with J gene TRBJ1-5; 8 bases match TRBD1. With V trimmed by 3 bases and J by 6 bases, 13 bases remained unmatched. The CDR3 is 17 amino acids. The germline gives CDR1 ENHRY, CDR2 SYGVKD. The CDR3, as DNA: TGTGCCATCAGTGATTCGACAGGGGTAGGAAGAGGTCAGCCCCAGCATTTT. Its translation is CAISDSTGVGRGQPQHF.

The chain employs TRBV7-2 and TRBJ2-5; 8 nucleotides agree with TRBD2. The V gene end was trimmed by 5 bases and the J gene end by 4 bases; junction bases not matched to a gene: 12. Germline values: CDR1 SGHTA, CDR2 FQGNSA. The CDR3 sequence is 16 residues long. The CDR3 here is CASSPVAGTSGETQYF. Written as DNA, the CDR3 is TGTGCCAGCAGCCCAGTAGCGGGAACGAGTGGAGAGACCCAGTACTTC.

This chain connects TRBV7-3 to TRBJ2-5, with 10 bases matching TRBD1. This CDR3 has 16 residues. Germline V gives CDR1 SGHTA, CDR2 FQGTGA. The V gene end was trimmed by 0 bases and the J gene end by 5 bases; junction bases not matched to a gene: 6. CDR3: CASSLTRTGGGETQYF. CDR3 nucleotides: TGTGCCAGCAGCTTAACGAGGACAGGGGGAGGGGAGACCCAGTACTTC.

The chain is built from TRBV3-1 (or the pseudogene TRBV3-2) and TRBJ1-5; D is perhaps TRBD1 (6 bases). Looked up from germline, CDR1 is LGHDT and CDR2 is YNNKEL (reference sequence). Trimming stripped 2 bases from V and 4 bases from J, with 6 bases between. This CDR3 contains 13 residues. CDR3 in amino acids: CASSQQGNQPQHF. For the CDR3, the DNA is TGTGCCAGCAGCCAACAGGGGAATCAGCCCCAGCATTTT.

J is TRBJ2-4 and V is TRBV6-1; D perhaps matches TRBD2 (6 bases). V gave up 2 bases and J gave up 6 bases, with 20 bases separating them. Germline values: CDR1 MNHNS, CDR2 SASEGT. CDR3 length: 17 amino acids. CDR3 coding DNA: TGTGCCAGCAGTGAATTCGGGGGACGGACACCCCGAAACATTCAGTACTTC. Translation: CASSEFGGRTPRNIQYF.

V and J are TRBV27 and TRBJ1-4; 9 bases match TRBD1. The CDR3 is 14 residues long. V lost 5 bases and J lost 5; bases outside the gene matches: 3. Germline V gives CDR1 MNHEY, CDR2 SMNVEV (reference sequence). The CDR3 spells CASSLQGANEKLFF. Written as DNA, the CDR3 is TGTGCCAGCAGTCTACAGGGGGCCAATGAAAAACTGTTTTTT.

The chain couples TRBV18 to TRBJ1-5, with D unclear. The CDR3 totals 15 residues. CDR1 and CDR2 (germline): KGHSH, LQKENI. Trimming pared 3 bases from V and 4 bases from J, leaving 13 bases between. The CDR3 protein is CASSPTEGTNQPQHF. The CDR3 DNA reads as TGTGCCAGCTCACCCACAGAGGGAACTAATCAGCCCCAGCATTTT.

This chain connects TRBV7-9 to TRBJ2-1, with D possibly matching TRBD2 (5 bases). This CDR3 has 11 residues. Germline V CDR1 and CDR2: SEHNR, FQNEAQ (reference sequence). V lost 4 bases and J 7 bases, leaving 5 bases between the germline ends. As DNA, the CDR3 is TGTGCCAGCAGCTGGACTAATGAGCAGTTCTTC. Translation gives CASSWTNEQFF.

The J gene is TRBJ1-1, the V gene TRBV3-1 (or the pseudogene TRBV3-2); TRBD1 is a possible D gene (5 bases). Germline V gene data show CDR1 as LGHDT and CDR2 as YNNKEL (reference sequence). V gave up 3 bases and J gave up 11 bases, with 13 bases separating them. This CDR3 spans 12 amino acids. The CDR3 loop reads CASSQEGRGAFF. DNA for the CDR3: TGTGCCAGCAGCCAGGAGGGCCGGGGGGCTTTCTTT.

This clone was seen a single time. This rearrangement joins TRBV11-3 to TRBJ2-1; 14 nucleotides align to TRBD2. CDR3 length equals 20 residues. Germline assignment: CDR1 SGHNT and CDR2 YENEEA. Germline trimming cut 6 bases from V and 2 bases from J; bases unmatched to any gene: 15. The CDR3 here is CASSSGVPGLAGDPYNEQFF. In DNA form, the CDR3 reads TGTGCCAGCAGTTCAGGGGTTCCGGGACTAGCGGGAGACCCCTACAATGAGCAGTTCTTC. The full variable domain, its missing parts supplied by reference TRBV11-3 and TRBJ2-1, is EAGVVQSPRYKIIEKKQPVAFWCNPISGHNTLYWYLQNLGQGPELLIRYENEEAVDDSQLPKDRFSAERLKGVDSTLKIQPAELGDSAVYLCASSSGVPGLAGDPYNEQFFGPGTRLTVL.

The genes are TRBV24-1 and TRBJ2-1, with D possibly TRBD2 on 5 matching bases. The CDR3 totals 13 residues. Germline V gene data show CDR1 as KGHDR and CDR2 as SFDVKD. With 4 bases removed from V and 8 bases from J, the gap between germline ends came to 11 bases. CDR3 nucleotide sequence: TGTGCCACCAGTGACCGCACTAGTCATGAGCAGTTCTTC. Amino acids: CATSDRTSHEQFF.

The chain uses TRBV9 and TRBJ1-2, with a weak D call TRBD1 (5 bases). The CDR3 extends over 12 amino acids. Germline-derived CDR1 and CDR2 are SGDLS and YYNGEE. The V end lost 3 bases, the J end lost 7 bases, and 10 bases lay between the germline ends. The CDR3 DNA is TGTGCCAGCAGCGGCCCAGGGCGTGGCTACACCTTC. This translates into CASSGPGRGYTF.